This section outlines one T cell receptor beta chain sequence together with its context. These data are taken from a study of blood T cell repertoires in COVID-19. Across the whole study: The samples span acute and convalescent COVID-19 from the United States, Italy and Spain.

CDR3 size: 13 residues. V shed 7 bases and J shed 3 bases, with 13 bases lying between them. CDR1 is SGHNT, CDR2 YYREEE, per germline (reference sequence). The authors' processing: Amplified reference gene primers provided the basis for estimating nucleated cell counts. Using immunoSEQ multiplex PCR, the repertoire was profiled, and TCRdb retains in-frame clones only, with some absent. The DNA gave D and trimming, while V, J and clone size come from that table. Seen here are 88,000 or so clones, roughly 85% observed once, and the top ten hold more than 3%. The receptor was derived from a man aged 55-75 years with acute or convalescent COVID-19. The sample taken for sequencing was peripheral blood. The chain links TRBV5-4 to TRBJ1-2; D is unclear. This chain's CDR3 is CASARDIDYGYTF. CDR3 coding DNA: TGTGCCAGCGCACGGGATATTGACTATGGCTACACCTTC.